This T cell receptor (beta chain) was recorded in a study of T cell responses to AZD1222 COVID-19 vaccine (dated by TCRdb to the early 2020s). About the study as a whole: A total of approximately 240 trial participants underwent TCR sequencing, of whom 200 to 220 received two doses of AZD1222 and some 26 received two doses of the MenACWY control vaccine. Trial participants were enrolled by age into subgroups of 18-55, 56-69 and 70-plus years, and about 150, 27 and 61 TCR-sequenced participants, respectively, were included in these subgroups. The study at large found these results: Conclusions about previously exposed vaccinees are limited because only six or seven AZD1222 recipients were SARS-CoV-2 seropositive at baseline. In the small 56-69-year group, the increase in depth fell short of significance, most likely because of low power. The vaccine-associated CD4 TCRs covered the entire spike protein, and the dominant responses fell in regions 160-218 and 743-854. Nearly half of unique spike-specific TCRs reportedly recognized epitopes outside regions mutated in the B.1.351 and B.1.1.7 variants. Because no day 14 peak-response samples were available, repertoires were characterized only after the peak T cell response. Participants were mostly white British and included more females than males, and it was suggested by the authors that clonal diversity may have been underestimated. Spike-specific TCR breadth and depth rose significantly after two AZD1222 doses compared with day 0 and with MenACWY recipients.

Per the publication, the time point label means: about 28 days (+/-7) after the second vaccine dose. AZD1222 recipients whose second dose came at about 4 weeks and those whose second dose came at about 12 weeks were combined into one group, since spike-specific TCR depth and breadth did not differ between the two schedules. Vaccinee samples came from UK trials COV001 and COV002, including a single-blind randomized controlled phase 2/3 trial of AZD1222 (ChAdOx1 nCoV-19) in healthy adults. Trial participant PBMC samples were collected at day 0 and day 28 after the second dose for TCRbeta chain sequencing. A word on this clone: This clone's antigen is unknown. Base qualities are not at hand, and no much larger clone is one base apart.

There are 13 amino acids in the CDR3, from cysteine to phenylalanine inclusive. The only DNA kept is the CDR3, 39 bases in frame from the first base. Trimming costs V 0 bases and J 6 bases, and their ends lie 7 bases apart. Looking up the germline V gene yields CDR1 SGHRS and CDR2 YFSETQ. The CDR3 regions of human TCRbeta chains were analyzed by immunosequencing. Turning to the authors' computational methods: Repertoire TCRs were matched against a reference library of SARS-CoV-2-specific TCRs generated with the MIRA antigen-specificity platform. Breadth was defined as the fraction of unique TCRs that were SARS-CoV-2-associated. Depth was defined as the fraction of total T cells that were SARS-CoV-2-associated. Using the MIRA data, every spike-specific TCR was mapped to the spike region that the TCR reacted to and assigned to either a CD4 or a CD8 class. Log10-transformed breadth and depth values were compared by one-way ANOVA with Sidak's multiple comparisons tests. Entries here come from immuneACCESS through TCRdb and include only in-frame sequences with V and J called. Some clones fail to appear in such tables; in the studies checked, an unresolved V gene covers under half of the shortfall, and the cause of the remainder is unknown. The V and J calls and clone size come from that table; D and trimming were worked out from the DNA. The sample profile shows fewer than 90,000 clones; around 91% of them were found once. Clones ranked in the top ten supply approximately 5.1% of the sample.

The V and J genes are TRBV5-1 and TRBJ1-5, with no D gene named confidently. The sample was peripheral blood, taken 28 days after the second AZD1222 dose. The sequence was collected from an adult who received the AZD1222 COVID-19 vaccine. The CDR3 reads as follows: CASSLDLSQPQHF. The bases are TGCGCCAGCAGCTTGGATTTGAGTCAGCCCCAGCATTTT.